The 15 T cell receptor beta chains given below trace back to one sample, sequenced in a study of Graves' ophthalmopathy and Graves' hyperthyroidism. Amplified material comprised TCR beta CDR3 regions derived from RNA transcripts. A first-round RT-PCR used HTBI primers, followed by a second-round multiplex PCR. Using its own MiXCR run on the multiplex PCR reads, TCRdb lists one record per CDR3 protein. The sample consists of 300,000 to 400,000 distinct CDR3 sequences, about a sixth of them appearing once. Sequencing input: peripheral blood. The receptors were gathered from an adult man with Graves' ophthalmopathy.

This clonotype was seen repeatedly, ten times or more. This chain uses TRBV5-1 with TRBJ2-2; D not certain. The V gene lost 1 base and the J gene lost 0 bases, with 4 bases spanning the gap. This CDR3 is built from 14 residues. Germline CDR1 is SGHRS and CDR2 is YFSETQ. CDR3 loop: CASSLYPNTGELFF. The CDR3 DNA sequence: TGCGCCAGCAGCTTGTATCCGAACACCGGGGAGCTGTTTTTT.

J is TRBJ2-5 and V is TRBV12-3 or TRBV12-4; D perhaps matches TRBD2 (5 bases). The V end was cut by 5 bases, the J end by 1 base, with 11 bases between. The CDR3 loop spans 14 amino acids. CDR3 residues: CASSLGSVQETQYF. The DNA of the CDR3 is TGTGCCAGCAGTCTTGGTAGCGTCCAAGAGACCCAGTACTTC.

The V gene is TRBV12-3 or TRBV12-4, the J gene TRBJ1-1; no reliable D call. The CDR3 runs to 13 residues. V was clipped by 8 bases and J by 0 bases, with 10 bases between them. CDR3 amino acids: CASFRIMNTEAFF. CDR3 nucleotide sequence: TGTGCCAGCTTCAGGATTATGAACACTGAAGCTTTCTTT.

This clonotype has ten or more counts. The rearrangement joins TRBV12-3 or TRBV12-4 to TRBJ1-5, with no clear D. V lost 0 bases, J lost 4 bases, and 4 bases lay in between. This CDR3 contains 13 residues. The CDR3 loop is CASSLAPNQPQHF. The CDR3 bases are TGTGCCAGCAGTTTAGCGCCTAATCAGCCCCAGCATTTT.

This clonotype was seen repeatedly, ten times or more. The chain employs TRBV12-3 or TRBV12-4 and TRBJ1-6; D unclear. V lost 1 base, J lost 7 bases, and 14 bases lay in between. The CDR3 runs to 16 residues. CDR3 residues: CASSLVGSGENSPLHF. CDR3 nucleotide sequence: TGTGCCAGCAGTTTAGTCGGGTCAGGAGAAAATTCACCCCTCCACTTT.

This clonotype has ten or more counts. This chain's CDR3 is CASSSEGSYGYTF. As DNA, the CDR3 is TGCGCCAGCAGCTCGGAAGGGAGCTATGGCTACACCTTC. The chain joins TRBV5-1 to TRBJ1-2; D gene unclear. Trimming pared 3 bases from V and 4 bases from J, leaving 10 bases between. The CDR3 runs 13 residues. CDR1 is SGHRS and CDR2 is YFSETQ in the germline V gene.

This clonotype was found a few times. The genes are TRBV7-2 and TRBJ1-5, with D uncertain. Germline CDR1 SGHTA, CDR2 FQGNSA. There are 13 residues in the CDR3. Trimming removed 3 bases at V and 7 bases at J, with 10 bases between. The CDR3 DNA reads as TGTGCCAGCAGCTTGAGAGGCGGGCAGCCCCAGCATTTT. Amino acids: CASSLRGGQPQHF.

This clonotype was detected a few times. The chain is built from TRBV4-1 and TRBJ2-7, with 10 nucleotides matching TRBD2. The germline CDR1 and CDR2 sequences are MGHRA and YSYEKL. The CDR3 spans 15 residues. Losses at the gene ends were 3 bases for V and 2 bases for J; bases not matched to a gene: 4. CDR3 in DNA: TGCGCCAGCAGCCACTTTAGCGGGGGGACCTACGAGCAGTACTTC. It translates to CASSHFSGGTYEQYF.

This clonotype was counted ten times or more. The CDR3 carries no conserved terminal phenylalanine or tryptophan, so it likely arises from a read error. This chain links TRBV19 with TRBJ1-1; tentatively, D is TRBD1 (6 bases). The CDR3 sequence is 15 residues long. Germline V gene lookup returns CDR1 LNHDA and CDR2 SQIVND (reference sequence). The V and J ends lost 4 bases and 0 bases respectively, with 12 bases between them. The CDR3 nucleotides are TGTGCCAGTAGTAAGATACAGGGCGTGAACACTGAAGCTTTCCTT. Protein sequence: CASSKIQGVNTEAFL.

V is TRBV6-1 and J is TRBJ1-2, with D unresolved. The CDR3 runs 12 residues. V lost 4 bases and J lost 5, with 8 bases in between. CDR1 is MNHNS, CDR2 SASEGT, per germline. The CDR3 DNA sequence: TGTGCCAGCAGTGGTTCGGGGTATGGCTACACCTTC. Translating gives CASSGSGYGYTF.

This clonotype was recorded many times. The chain uses TRBV5-1 and TRBJ2-5; D is uncertain. Germline V CDR1 and CDR2: SGHRS, YFSETQ. Trimming took 0 bases from V and 5 from J, leaving 11 bases between them. This CDR3 has 14 amino acids. The CDR3 loop reads CASSLEALAETQYF. DNA for the CDR3: TGCGCCAGCAGCTTGGAGGCGCTGGCGGAGACCCAGTACTTC. Full variable domain (rest looked up from reference TRBV5-1 and TRBJ2-5): KAGVTQTPRYLIKTRGQQVTLSCSPISGHRSVSWYQQTPGQGLQFLFEYFSETQRNKGNFPGRFSGRQFSNSRSEMNVSTLELGDSALYLCASSLEALAETQYFGPGTRLLVL.

In this sample, this clonotype turned up many times. V is TRBV7-9 and J is TRBJ2-5; 9 nucleotides align to TRBD2. Germline V gene lookup returns CDR1 SEHNR and CDR2 FQNEAQ (reference sequence). The V segment lost 5 bases and the J segment 0 bases; nucleotides outside the gene matches: 7. The CDR3 is made up of 16 amino acids. CDR3 loop: CASSRSSGMYQETQYF. The CDR3 DNA reads TGTGCCAGCAGCCGATCTAGCGGGATGTACCAAGAGACCCAGTACTTC.

This clonotype was seen repeatedly, ten times or more. V is TRBV12-3 or TRBV12-4 and J is TRBJ1-2; D uncertain. CDR3 length: 13 amino acids. The V and J ends lost 7 bases and 0 bases respectively, with 9 bases between them. CDR3: CASTPAANYGYTF. The CDR3 DNA reads as TGTGCCAGCACCCCCGCAGCTAACTATGGCTACACCTTC.

This clonotype has a handful of counts. V gene TRBV5-1 combines with J gene TRBJ1-2; 7 bases map to TRBD1. The germline CDR1 and CDR2 sequences are SGHRS and YFSETQ. V dropped 0 bases and J dropped 4; count of bases not matched to a gene: 3. CDR3 size: 14 residues. The CDR3 DNA reads as TGCGCCAGCAGCTTGGACAGGGGACTCTATGGCTACACCTTC. Its translation: CASSLDRGLYGYTF.

This clonotype appeared many times. The rearrangement links TRBV6-5 to TRBJ2-7; TRBD1 is a possible D gene (5 bases). The CDR3 runs to 14 residues. V was shortened by 6 bases and J by 3 bases, with 15 bases between the two germline ends. Germline V gene lookup returns CDR1 MNHEY and CDR2 SVGAGI. DNA of the CDR3: TGTGCCAGCAGCGGAACAGGAAACCTCTACGAGCAGTACTTC. Amino acid sequence: CASSGTGNLYEQYF.